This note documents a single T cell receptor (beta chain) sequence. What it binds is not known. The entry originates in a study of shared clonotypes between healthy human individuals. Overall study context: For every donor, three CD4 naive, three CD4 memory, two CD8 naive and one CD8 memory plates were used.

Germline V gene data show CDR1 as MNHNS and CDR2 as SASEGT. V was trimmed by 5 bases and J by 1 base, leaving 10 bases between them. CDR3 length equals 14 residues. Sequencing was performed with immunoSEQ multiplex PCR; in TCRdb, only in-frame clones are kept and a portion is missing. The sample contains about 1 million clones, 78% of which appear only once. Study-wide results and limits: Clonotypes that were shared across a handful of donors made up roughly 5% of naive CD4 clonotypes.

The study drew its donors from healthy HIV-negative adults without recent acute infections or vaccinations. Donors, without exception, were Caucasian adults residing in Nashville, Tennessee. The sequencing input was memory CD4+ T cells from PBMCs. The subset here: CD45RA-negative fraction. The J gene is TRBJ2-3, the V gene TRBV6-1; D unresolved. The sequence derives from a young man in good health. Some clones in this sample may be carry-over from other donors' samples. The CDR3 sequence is CASSSVTRTDTQYF. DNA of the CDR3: TGTGCCAGCAGTTCCGTAACACGCACAGATACGCAGTATTTT.